The T cell receptor beta chain under discussion was sequenced for a study of PD-1 blockade in mismatch repair-deficient tumors. Study overall: All were previously treated, progressing patients with around 12 mismatch repair-deficient cancer types. Overall study findings and caveats: After pembrolizumab, tumor-resident clones rose rapidly, then generally contracted before radiologic responses.

PCR or immunohistochemistry showed mismatch repair deficiency in every enrolled patient. A few pembrolizumab responders had their TCRs sequenced. Worth noting for this clone: Its antigen is undetermined.

CDR1 and CDR2 (germline): WSHSY, SAAADI. CDR3 length: 15 amino acids. After removal of 7 bases from V and 7 bases from J, the junction contained 9 bases not matched to a gene. TCRdb's table, derived via immunoSEQ multiplex PCR, lists solely in-frame clones and lacks some. The sample consists of tens of thousands of clones, approximately 88% of them appearing once. J is TRBJ2-1 and V is TRBV10-2; 11 nucleotides align to TRBD2. The sample in question was PBMCs, obtained 38 to 40 weeks after starting pembrolizumab. This TCR came from an adult with mismatch repair-deficient cancer. The CDR3 sequence: CASTPGLAAGNEQFF. The CDR3 coding sequence is TGCGCCAGCACCCCGGGACTAGCGGCTGGGAATGAGCAGTTCTTC.